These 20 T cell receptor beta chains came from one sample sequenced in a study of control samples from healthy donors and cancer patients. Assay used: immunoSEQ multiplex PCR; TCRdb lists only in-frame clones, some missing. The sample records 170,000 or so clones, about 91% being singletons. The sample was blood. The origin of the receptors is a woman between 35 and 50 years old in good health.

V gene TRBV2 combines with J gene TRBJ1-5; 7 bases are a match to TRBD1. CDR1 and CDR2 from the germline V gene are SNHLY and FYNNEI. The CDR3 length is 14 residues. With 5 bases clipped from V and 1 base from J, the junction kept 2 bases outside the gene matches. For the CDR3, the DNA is TGTGCCAGCAGTCCGACAGGGAGCAATCAGCCCCAGCATTTT. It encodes CASSPTGSNQPQHF.

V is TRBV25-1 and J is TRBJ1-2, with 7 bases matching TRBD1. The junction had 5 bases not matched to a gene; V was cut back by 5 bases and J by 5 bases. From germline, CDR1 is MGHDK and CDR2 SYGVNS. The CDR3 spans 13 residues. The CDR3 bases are TGTGCCAGCAGTCCGGGACAGAATTATGGCTACACCTTC. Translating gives CASSPGQNYGYTF.

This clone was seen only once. The CDR3 loop is CSASRGYGYTF. The CDR3 DNA reads TGCAGTGCGAGCAGGGGCTATGGCTACACCTTC. The chain joins TRBV20-1 to TRBJ1-2; tentatively, D is TRBD1 (6 bases). The CDR3 has 11 amino acids. From germline, CDR1 is DFQATT and CDR2 SNEGSKA (reference sequence). V was clipped by 6 bases and J by 4 bases, with 9 bases between them.

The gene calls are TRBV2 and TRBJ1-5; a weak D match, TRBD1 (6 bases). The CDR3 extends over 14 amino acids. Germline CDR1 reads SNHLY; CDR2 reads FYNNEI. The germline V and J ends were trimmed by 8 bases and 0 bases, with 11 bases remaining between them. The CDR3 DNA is TGTGCCAGCGGATGGACAGTTAGCAATCAGCCCCAGCATTTT. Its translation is CASGWTVSNQPQHF. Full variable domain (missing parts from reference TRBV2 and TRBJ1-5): EPEVTQTPSHQVTQMGQEVILRCVPISNHLYFYWYRQILGQKVEFLVSFYNNEISEKSEIFDDQFSVERPDGSNFTLKIRSTKLEDSAMYFCASGWTVSNQPQHFGDGTRLSIL.

The CDR3 DNA is TGTGCCAGCAGCTTATTTTCTGGTGTCCCTAGCACCGGGGAGCTGTTTTTT. It translates to CASSLFSGVPSTGELFF. The chain recombines TRBV11-2 with TRBJ2-2; unclear D gene. The V gene's germline CDR1 is SGHAT and CDR2 FQNNGV. This CDR3 region has 17 residues. V was cut by 2 bases and J by 4 bases, with 17 bases left in between. The whole variable domain, remainder taken from reference TRBV11-2 and TRBJ2-2, is EAGVAQSPRYKIIEKRQSVAFWCNPISGHATLYWYQQILGQGPKLLIQFQNNGVVDDSQLPKDRFSAERLKGVDSTLKIQPAKLEDSAVYLCASSLFSGVPSTGELFFGEGSRLTVL.

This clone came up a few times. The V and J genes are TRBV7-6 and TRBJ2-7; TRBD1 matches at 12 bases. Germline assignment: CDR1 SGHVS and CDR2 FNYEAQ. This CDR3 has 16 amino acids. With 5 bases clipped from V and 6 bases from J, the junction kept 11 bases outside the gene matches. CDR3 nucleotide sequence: TGTGCCAGCAGCCGCCTCACGGGACAGGGGGCTGTCGAGCAGTACTTC. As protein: CASSRLTGQGAVEQYF.

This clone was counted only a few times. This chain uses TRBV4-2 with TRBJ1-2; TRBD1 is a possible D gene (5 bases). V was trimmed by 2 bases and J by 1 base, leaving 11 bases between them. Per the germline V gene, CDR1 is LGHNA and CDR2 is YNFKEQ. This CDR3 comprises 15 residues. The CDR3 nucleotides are TGTGCCAGCAGCCAATCCAGGGACGGTAACTATGGCTACACCTTC. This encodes CASSQSRDGNYGYTF.

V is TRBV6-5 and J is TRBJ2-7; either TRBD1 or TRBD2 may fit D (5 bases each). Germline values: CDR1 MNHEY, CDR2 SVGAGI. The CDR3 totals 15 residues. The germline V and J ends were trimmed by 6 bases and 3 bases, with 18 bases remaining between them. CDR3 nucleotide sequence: TGTGCCAGCAGGGGACCTGGGCCCGAAGTCTACGAGCAGTACTTC. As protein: CASRGPGPEVYEQYF.

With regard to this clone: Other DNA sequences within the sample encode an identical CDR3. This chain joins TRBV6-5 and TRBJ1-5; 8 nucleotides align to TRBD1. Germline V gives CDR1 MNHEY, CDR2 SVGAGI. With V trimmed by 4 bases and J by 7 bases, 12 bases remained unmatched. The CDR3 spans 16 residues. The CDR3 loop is CASSLGSGGGGQPQHF. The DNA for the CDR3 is TGTGCCAGCAGTTTAGGGTCAGGGGGCGGGGGGCAGCCCCAGCATTTT.

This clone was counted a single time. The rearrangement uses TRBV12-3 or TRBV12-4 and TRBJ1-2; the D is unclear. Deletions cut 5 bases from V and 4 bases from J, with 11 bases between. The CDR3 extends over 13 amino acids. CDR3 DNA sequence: TGTGCCAGCAGTCTAAGCGGGTCCTATGGCTACACCTTC. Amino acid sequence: CASSLSGSYGYTF.

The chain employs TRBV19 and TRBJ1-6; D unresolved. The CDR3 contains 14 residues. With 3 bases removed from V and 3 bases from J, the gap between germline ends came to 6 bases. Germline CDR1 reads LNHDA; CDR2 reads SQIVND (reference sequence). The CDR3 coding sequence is TGTGCCAGTAGTATCAAAGTCTATAATTCACCCCTCCACTTT. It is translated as CASSIKVYNSPLHF.

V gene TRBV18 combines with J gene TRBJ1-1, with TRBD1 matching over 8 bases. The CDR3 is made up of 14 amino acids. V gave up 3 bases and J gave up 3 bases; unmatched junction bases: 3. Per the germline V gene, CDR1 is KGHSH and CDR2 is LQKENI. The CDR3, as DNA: TGTGCCAGCTCACCCGCACAGGGGGACACTGAAGCTTTCTTT. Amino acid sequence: CASSPAQGDTEAFF.

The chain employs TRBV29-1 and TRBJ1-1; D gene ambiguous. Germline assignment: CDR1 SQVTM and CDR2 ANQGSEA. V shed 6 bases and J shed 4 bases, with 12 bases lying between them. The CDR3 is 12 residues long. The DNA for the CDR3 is TGCAGCGTCGGACGCCAGCCCACTGAAGCTTTCTTT. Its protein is CSVGRQPTEAFF.

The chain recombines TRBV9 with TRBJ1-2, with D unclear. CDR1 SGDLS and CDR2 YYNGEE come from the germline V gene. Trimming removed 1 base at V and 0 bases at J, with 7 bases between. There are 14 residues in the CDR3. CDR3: CASSVTGTNYGYTF. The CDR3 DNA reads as TGTGCCAGCAGCGTAACGGGCACTAACTATGGCTACACCTTC. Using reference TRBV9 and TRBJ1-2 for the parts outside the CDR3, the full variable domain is DSGVTQTPKHLITATGQRVTLRCSPRSGDLSVYWYQQSLDQGLQFLIQYYNGEERAKGNILERFSAQQFPDLHSELNLSSLELGDSALYFCASSVTGTNYGYTFGSGTRLTVV.

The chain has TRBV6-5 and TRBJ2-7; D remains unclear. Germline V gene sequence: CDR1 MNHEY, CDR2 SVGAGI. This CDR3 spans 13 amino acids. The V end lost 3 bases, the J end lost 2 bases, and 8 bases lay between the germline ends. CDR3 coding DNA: TGTGCCAGCAGTTATGGCGGAACCTACGAGCAGTACTTC. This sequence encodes CASSYGGTYEQYF.

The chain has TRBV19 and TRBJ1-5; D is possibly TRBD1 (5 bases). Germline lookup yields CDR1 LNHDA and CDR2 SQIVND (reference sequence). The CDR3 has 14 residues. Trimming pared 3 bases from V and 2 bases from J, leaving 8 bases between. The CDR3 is CASSIPGGNQPQHF. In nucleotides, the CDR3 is TGTGCCAGTAGTATCCCGGGGGGCAATCAGCCCCAGCATTTT.

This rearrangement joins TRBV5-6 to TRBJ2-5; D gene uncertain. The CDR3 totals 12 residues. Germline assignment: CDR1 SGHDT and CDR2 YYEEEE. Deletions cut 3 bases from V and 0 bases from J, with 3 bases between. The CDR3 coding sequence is TGTGCCAGCAGCTCGTACCAAGAGACCCAGTACTTC. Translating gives CASSSYQETQYF.

CDR3 sequence (DNA): TGTGCCAGCAGCTACGACAGGGGCTACCAAGAGACCCAGTACTTC. Protein sequence: CASSYDRGYQETQYF. The chain couples TRBV7-6 to TRBJ2-5; TRBD1 aligns across 8 bases. Trimming took 4 bases from V and 0 from J; bases not matched to a gene: 4. There are 15 residues in the CDR3. The germline gives CDR1 SGHVS, CDR2 FNYEAQ.

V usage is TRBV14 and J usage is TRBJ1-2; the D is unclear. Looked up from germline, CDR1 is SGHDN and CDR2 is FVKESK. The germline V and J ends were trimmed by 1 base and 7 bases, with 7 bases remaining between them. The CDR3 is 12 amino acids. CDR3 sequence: CASSQGGSGYTF. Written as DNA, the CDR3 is TGTGCCAGCAGCCAAGGCGGTTCTGGCTACACCTTC.

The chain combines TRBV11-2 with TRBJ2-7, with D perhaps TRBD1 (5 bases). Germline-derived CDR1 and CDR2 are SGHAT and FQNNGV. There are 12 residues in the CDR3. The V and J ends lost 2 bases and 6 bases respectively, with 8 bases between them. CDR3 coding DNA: TGTGCCAGCAGCTTATCAGGGCGCGAGCAGTACTTC. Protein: CASSLSGREQYF.